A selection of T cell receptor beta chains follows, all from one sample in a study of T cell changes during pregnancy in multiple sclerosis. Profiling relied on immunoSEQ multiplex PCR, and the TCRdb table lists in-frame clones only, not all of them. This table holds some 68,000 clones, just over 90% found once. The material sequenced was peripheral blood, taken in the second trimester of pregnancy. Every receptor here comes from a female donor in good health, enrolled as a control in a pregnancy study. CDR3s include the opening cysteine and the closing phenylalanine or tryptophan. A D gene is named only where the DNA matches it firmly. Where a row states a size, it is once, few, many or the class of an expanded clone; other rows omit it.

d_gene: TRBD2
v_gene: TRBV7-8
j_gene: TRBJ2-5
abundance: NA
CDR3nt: TGTGCCAGCAGCCGGACTAGCGGGAGCTTAGGGCAAGAGACCCAGTACTTC
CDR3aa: CASSRTSGSLGQETQYF

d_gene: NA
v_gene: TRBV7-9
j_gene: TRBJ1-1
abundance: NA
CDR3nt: TGTGCCAGCAGCTCTTACGGGGGGGAATTGTACACTGAAGCTTTCTTT
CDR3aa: CASSSYGGELYTEAFF

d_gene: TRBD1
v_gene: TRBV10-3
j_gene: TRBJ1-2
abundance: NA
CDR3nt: TGTGCCATCAGTGCAGAGGGACAGGGGGTCTATGGCCACACCTTC
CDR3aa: CAISAEGQGVYGHTF

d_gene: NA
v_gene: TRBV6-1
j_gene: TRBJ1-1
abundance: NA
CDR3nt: TGTGCCACAGGTTACATGAACACTGAAGCTTTCTTT
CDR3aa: CATGYMNTEAFF

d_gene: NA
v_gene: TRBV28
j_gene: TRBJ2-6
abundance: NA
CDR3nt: TGTGCCAGCATCAAACAGGGCGATGGGGCCAACGTCCTGACTTTC
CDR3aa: CASIKQGDGANVLTF

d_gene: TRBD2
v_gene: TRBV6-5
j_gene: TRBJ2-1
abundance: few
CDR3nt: TGTGCCAGCAGTTACGAAGCGGGAGGGCCCAATGAGCAGTTCTTC
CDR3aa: CASSYEAGGPNEQFF

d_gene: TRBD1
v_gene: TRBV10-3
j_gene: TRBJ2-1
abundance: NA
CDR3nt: TGTGCCATCAGTGAGAGGGACAGGGATGAGCAGTTCTTC
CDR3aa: CAISERDRDEQFF

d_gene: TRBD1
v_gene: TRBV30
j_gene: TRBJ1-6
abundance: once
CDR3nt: TGTGCCTGGAGCACTACAGGGGAATACTCACCCCTCCACTTT
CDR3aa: CAWSTTGEYSPLHF

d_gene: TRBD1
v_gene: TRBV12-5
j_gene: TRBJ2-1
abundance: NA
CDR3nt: TGTGCTAGTGGCCCTGGGGGGACAGGGTACAATGAGCAGTTCTTC
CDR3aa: CASGPGGTGYNEQFF

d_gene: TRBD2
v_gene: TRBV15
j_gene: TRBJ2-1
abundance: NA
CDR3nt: TGTGCCACCAGCCCCCGACTAGCGGGAGGGAACAATGAGCAGTTCTTC
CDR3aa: CATSPRLAGGNNEQFF

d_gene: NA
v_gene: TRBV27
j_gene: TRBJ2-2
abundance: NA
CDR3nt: TGTGCCAGCGCACAGACGGGAACTTACACCGGGGAGCTGTTTTTT
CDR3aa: CASAQTGTYTGELFF

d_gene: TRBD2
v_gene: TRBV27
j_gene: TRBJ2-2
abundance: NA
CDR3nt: TGTGCCAGCAGTCCCAGGGGCGGGAGGACGAACACCGGGGAGCTGTTTTTT
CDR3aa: CASSPRGGRTNTGELFF

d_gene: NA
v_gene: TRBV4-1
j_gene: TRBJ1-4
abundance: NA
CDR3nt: TGCGCCAGCAGCCAAGTCCTGGCGCGGCAGAAGGATGAAAAACTGTTTTTT
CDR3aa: CASSQVLARQKDEKLFF

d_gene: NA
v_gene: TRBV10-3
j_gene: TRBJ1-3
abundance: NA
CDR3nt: TGTGCCATCAGGGACACCCGAGACTCTGGAAACACCATATATTTT
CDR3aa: CAIRDTRDSGNTIYF

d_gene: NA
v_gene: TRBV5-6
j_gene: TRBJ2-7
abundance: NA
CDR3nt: TGTGCCAGCCGCTCCCCACATACCTACGAGCAGTACTTC
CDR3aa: CASRSPHTYEQYF

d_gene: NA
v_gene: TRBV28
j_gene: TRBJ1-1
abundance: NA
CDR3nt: TGTGCCAGCAGTCTGGAGGGAGCGACGTTGAACACTGAAGCTTTCTTT
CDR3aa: CASSLEGATLNTEAFF

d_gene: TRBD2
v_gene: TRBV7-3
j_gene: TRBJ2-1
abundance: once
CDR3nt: TGTGCCAGCAGCTTTACTAGCGGGTACAACAATGAGCAGTTCTTC
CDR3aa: CASSFTSGYNNEQFF

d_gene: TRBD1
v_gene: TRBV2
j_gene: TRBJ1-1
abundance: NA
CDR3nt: TGTGCCAGCAGGGGGACAGCCGCCACTGAAGCTTTCTTT
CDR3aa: CASRGTAATEAFF

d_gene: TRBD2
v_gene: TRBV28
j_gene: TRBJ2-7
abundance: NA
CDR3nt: TGTGCCAGCAGTTTAGGGGGAGGGGCTTGGAGCTCCTACGAGCAGTACTTC
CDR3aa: CASSLGGGAWSSYEQYF

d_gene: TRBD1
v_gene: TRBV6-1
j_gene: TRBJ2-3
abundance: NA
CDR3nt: TGTGCCAGCCCTGACAGGGAGACAGATACGCAGTATTTT
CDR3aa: CASPDRETDTQYF

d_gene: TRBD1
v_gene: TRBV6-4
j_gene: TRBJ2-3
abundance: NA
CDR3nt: TGTGCCAGCTCAGGGGGAAGCACAGATACGCAGTATTTT
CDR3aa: CASSGGSTDTQYF

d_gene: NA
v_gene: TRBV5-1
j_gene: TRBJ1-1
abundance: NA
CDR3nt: TGCGCCAGCAGCATGCTAGGGGACACTGAAGCTTTCTTT
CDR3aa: CASSMLGDTEAFF

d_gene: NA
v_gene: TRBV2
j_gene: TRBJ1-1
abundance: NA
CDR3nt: TGTGCCAGCATTAACCCTTTGAGGACTGAAGCTTTCTTT
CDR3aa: CASINPLRTEAFF

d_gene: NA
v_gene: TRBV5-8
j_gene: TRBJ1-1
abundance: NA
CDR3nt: TGTGCCAGCAGCTACGACACCAACGTTGAAGCTTTCTTT
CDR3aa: CASSYDTNVEAFF

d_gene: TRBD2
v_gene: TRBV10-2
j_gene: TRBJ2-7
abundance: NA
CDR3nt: TGCGCCAGCACGCGGGGGAACGAGCAGTACTTC
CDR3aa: CASTRGNEQYF

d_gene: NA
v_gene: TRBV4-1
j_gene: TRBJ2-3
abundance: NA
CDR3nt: TGCGCCAGCAGCCAAGCTGGACAAAGCCGCACAGATACGCAGTATTTT
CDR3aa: CASSQAGQSRTDTQYF

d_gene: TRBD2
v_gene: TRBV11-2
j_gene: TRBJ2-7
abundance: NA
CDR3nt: TGTGCCAGCAGCCCTAGCGGGAGCTTAGAGCAGTACTTC
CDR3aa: CASSPSGSLEQYF

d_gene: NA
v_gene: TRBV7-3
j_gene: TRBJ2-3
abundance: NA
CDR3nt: TGTGCCAGCAGCTTAACGTTCGCGGAGACCACAGATACGCAGTATTTT
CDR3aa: CASSLTFAETTDTQYF

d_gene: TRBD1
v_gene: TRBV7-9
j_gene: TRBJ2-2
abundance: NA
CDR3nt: TGTGCCAGCAGACCTGGGACAGGGGGCCTTACCGGGGAGCTGTTTTTT
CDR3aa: CASRPGTGGLTGELFF

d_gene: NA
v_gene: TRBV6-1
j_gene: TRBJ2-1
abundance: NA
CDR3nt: TGTGCCAGCAGAAGGGGCGCACTGGCGGACAATGAGCAGTTCTTC
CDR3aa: CASRRGALADNEQFF

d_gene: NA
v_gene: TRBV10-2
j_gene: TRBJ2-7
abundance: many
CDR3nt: TGCGCCAGCAGTGAGCCTTCCTCCCCCTACGAGCAGTACTTC
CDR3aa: CASSEPSSPYEQYF

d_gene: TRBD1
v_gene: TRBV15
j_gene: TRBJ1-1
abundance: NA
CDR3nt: TGTGCCACCAGCAGCTACCTACAGGGGGTGAGGACTGAAGCTTTCTTT
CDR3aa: CATSSYLQGVRTEAFF